These 21 T cell receptor beta chains originate from one sample sequenced in a study of blood T cell repertoires in COVID-19. Assay used: immunoSEQ multiplex PCR; TCRdb lists only in-frame clones, some missing. Among over 300,000 clones listed, 90% were seen once. Material for sequencing was peripheral blood. All receptors derive from a man aged 18 to 29 with active or convalescent COVID-19.

This clone was observed a few times. The chain uses TRBV27 and TRBJ2-1, with 9 bases aligning to TRBD2. The V segment lost 7 bases and the J segment 6 bases; nucleotides outside the gene matches: 10. The V gene's germline CDR1 is MNHEY and CDR2 SMNVEV (reference sequence). CDR3 size: 15 residues. DNA for the CDR3: TGTGCCAGCAAGGGGCTAGCGGGATATGGCAATGAGCAGTTCTTC. It yields the protein CASKGLAGYGNEQFF.

This clone was detected only a few times. The chain is built from TRBV3-1 (or the pseudogene TRBV3-2) and TRBJ1-1; the match to TRBD1 covers 8 bases. V was pared by 3 bases and J by 5 bases, with 11 bases of the junction left unmatched. CDR3 length: 16 residues. In germline, CDR1 is LGHDT, CDR2 YNNKEL (reference sequence). CDR3 DNA sequence: TGTGCCAGCAGCCAGGTTGGTGGGACAGGTCAAACTGAAGCTTTCTTT. Protein: CASSQVGGTGQTEAFF.

The chain couples TRBV19 to TRBJ1-2; D is unclear. Germline assignment: CDR1 LNHDA and CDR2 SQIVND (reference sequence). This CDR3 has 14 residues. The ends were cut back, 6 bases at V and 4 bases at J, with 15 bases in the middle. CDR3 nucleotides: TGTGCCAGTAGGGGAGGGAGGCAGCTCTATGGCTACACCTTC. Amino acid sequence: CASRGGRQLYGYTF.

The chain joins TRBV5-6 to TRBJ1-1; the D is unclear. V lost 6 bases and J 0 bases, leaving 9 bases between the germline ends. Germline assignment: CDR1 SGHDT and CDR2 YYEEEE. This CDR3 has 13 amino acids. CDR3 sequence: CASTPKLNTEAFF. CDR3 in DNA: TGTGCCAGCACCCCAAAATTGAACACTGAAGCTTTCTTT.

The rearrangement joins TRBV5-1 to TRBJ2-3, with TRBD2 matching over 7 bases. V was clipped by 5 bases and J by 0 bases; unmatched bases: 6. The CDR3 has 15 residues. Germline V gene data show CDR1 as SGHRS and CDR2 as YFSETQ. CDR3 bases: TGCGCCAGCAGTCTGAGCGGGATGAGCACAGATACGCAGTATTTT. It codes for CASSLSGMSTDTQYF.

The chain has TRBV2 and TRBJ1-5, with D possibly TRBD1 on 6 matching bases. Trimming left V 6 bases short and J 2 bases short, with 14 bases between. Per the germline V gene, CDR1 is SNHLY and CDR2 is FYNNEI. The CDR3 is 15 residues long. Here the CDR3 reads CASSHRVQGNQPQHF. The CDR3 DNA reads as TGTGCCAGCAGCCACAGGGTACAGGGCAATCAGCCCCAGCATTTT.

This clone was found a few times. The genes are TRBV7-3 and TRBJ1-3; D gene ambiguous. The germline V gene has CDR1 SGHTA and CDR2 FQGTGA. The CDR3 consists of 14 residues. V was clipped by 4 bases and J by 2 bases, with 9 bases between them. CDR3 residues: CASSSGGPGNTIYF. The CDR3 nucleotides are TGTGCCAGCAGCTCCGGAGGCCCTGGAAACACCATATATTTT.

This clone was detected once. This chain joins TRBV12-5 and TRBJ2-7, with a tentative D call TRBD2 (7 bases). Germline V gene sequence: CDR1 LGHNT, CDR2 FRNRAP. The CDR3 sequence is 14 residues long. Trimming cost V 0 bases and J 2 bases, with 8 bases left between them. The CDR3 DNA is TGTGCTAGTGGTTTGGTAGGGGGGGCCTACGAGCAGTACTTC. As protein: CASGLVGGAYEQYF.

The chain has TRBV30 and TRBJ2-1; the match to TRBD1 covers 7 bases. The CDR3 runs to 16 residues. V shed 4 bases and J 0 bases; nucleotides not matched to a gene: 9. Germline CDR1 and CDR2: GTSNPN and SVGIG (reference sequence). The CDR3 loop reads CAWNPSTGSSYNEQFF. The CDR3 DNA follows: TGTGCCTGGAACCCCTCGACAGGGAGCTCCTACAATGAGCAGTTCTTC.

The chain has TRBV28 and TRBJ2-1; TRBD2 matches at 12 bases. Germline-derived CDR1 and CDR2 are MDHEN and SYDVKM. The CDR3 extends over 17 amino acids. V was clipped by 5 bases and J by 5 bases; unmatched bases: 10. CDR3 nucleotides: TGTGCCAGCAGTATGCGGACTAGCGGGGACTTCCACAATGAGCAGTTCTTC. It is translated as CASSMRTSGDFHNEQFF. Full variable domain (outside the CDR3, taken from reference TRBV28 and TRBJ2-1): DVKVTQSSRYLVKRTGEKVFLECVQDMDHENMFWYRQDPGLGLRLIYFSYDVKMKEKGDIPEGYSVSREKKERFSLILESASTNQTSMYLCASSMRTSGDFHNEQFFGPGTRLTVL.

V is TRBV6-6 and J is TRBJ1-1, with 9 bases identical to TRBD1. J lost 2 bases, V lost 6 bases, and 10 bases had no gene match. Per the germline V gene, CDR1 is MNHNY and CDR2 is SVGAGI (reference sequence). The length of the CDR3 is 16 residues. The CDR3 nucleotides read TGTGCCAGCAGACATTGGGACAGGGCCCAAAACACTGAAGCTTTCTTT. Protein: CASRHWDRAQNTEAFF.

The J gene is TRBJ1-2, the V gene TRBV28; 11 bases line up with TRBD1. V was clipped by 6 bases and J by 4 bases; unmatched bases: 4. Per the germline V gene, CDR1 is MDHEN and CDR2 is SYDVKM. CDR3 size: 14 residues. Here the CDR3 reads CASRVGTGGYGYTF. Here the CDR3 DNA reads TGTGCCAGCAGGGTAGGGACAGGGGGCTATGGCTACACCTTC.

The chain uses TRBV7-7 and TRBJ2-7, with D possibly matching TRBD1 (8 bases). V was cut by 3 bases and J by 7 bases, with 13 bases left in between. Germline lookup yields CDR1 SSHAT and CDR2 FNYEAQ (reference sequence). The CDR3 loop spans 13 amino acids. The CDR3 spells CASSLDREGEQYF. The CDR3 nucleotides are TGTGCCAGCAGCTTGGACAGGGAGGGGGAGCAGTACTTC.

Concerning this clone itself: Other DNA sequences from this sample encode an identical CDR3 as well. The rearrangement links TRBV27 to TRBJ2-7; D unresolved. This CDR3 spans 10 amino acids. Trimming removed 3 bases from V and 6 bases from J, with 3 bases in between. Germline lookup yields CDR1 MNHEY and CDR2 SMNVEV (reference sequence). The CDR3 here is CASSLREQYF. In DNA form, the CDR3 reads TGTGCCAGCAGTTTGCGCGAGCAGTACTTC.

The rearrangement links TRBV9 to TRBJ2-4; the D gene is possibly TRBD2 (6 bases). V was shortened by 4 bases and J by 7 bases, with 12 bases between the two germline ends. This CDR3 has 13 residues. In germline, CDR1 is SGDLS, CDR2 YYNGEE. CDR3 sequence: CASSWGDSNIQYF. In DNA form, the CDR3 reads TGTGCCAGCAGCTGGGGGGACTCCAACATTCAGTACTTC.

This chain uses TRBV18 with TRBJ1-5; 10 nucleotides match TRBD1. V shed 0 bases and J 7 bases; nucleotides not matched to a gene: 3. The CDR3 contains 15 residues. CDR1 and CDR2 from the germline V gene are KGHSH and LQKENI. Written as DNA, the CDR3 is TGTGCCAGCTCACCACCGGGACAGGGGTACCAGCCCCAGCATTTT. As protein: CASSPPGQGYQPQHF.

The J gene is TRBJ2-3, the V gene TRBV3-1 (or the pseudogene TRBV3-2); D remains ambiguous. The germline V and J ends were trimmed by 8 bases and 3 bases, with 6 bases remaining between them. Germline values: CDR1 LGHDT, CDR2 YNNKEL (reference sequence). The CDR3 is 11 residues long. CDR3 in DNA: TGTGCCAGCGCTAATACAGATACGCAGTATTTT. It encodes CASANTDTQYF.

This sequence joins TRBV4-1 and TRBJ1-4; 7 bases are shared with TRBD1. The CDR3 loop spans 17 amino acids. V shed 0 bases and J 0 bases; nucleotides not matched to a gene: 4. CDR1 is MGHRA, CDR2 YSYEKL, per germline. CDR3 in amino acids: CASSQDVGGATNEKLFF. CDR3 sequence (DNA): TGCGCCAGCAGCCAAGATGTAGGGGGCGCAACTAATGAAAAACTGTTTTTT.

The gene calls are TRBV2 and TRBJ2-7; 9 bases fit TRBD1. V was pared by 1 base and J by 3 bases, with 4 bases of the junction left unmatched. Germline assignment: CDR1 SNHLY and CDR2 FYNNEI. The CDR3 runs to 15 residues. The CDR3 here is CASSEVWDRVYEQYF. The DNA of the CDR3 is TGTGCCAGCAGTGAAGTATGGGACAGGGTCTACGAGCAGTACTTC.

In regard to this clone: The sample has other DNA sequences that encode this CDR3 too. The chain recombines TRBV19 with TRBJ2-1; 7 bases line up with TRBD2. V was pared by 2 bases and J by 4 bases, with 5 bases of the junction left unmatched. CDR1 is LNHDA, CDR2 SQIVND, per germline (reference sequence). CDR3 length: 15 residues. CDR3 amino acids: CASSILAGTYNEQFF. In nucleotides, the CDR3 is TGTGCCAGTAGTATATTAGCGGGTACATACAATGAGCAGTTCTTC.

This clone was seen only once. The chain recombines TRBV29-1 with TRBJ2-2, with 9 bases fitting TRBD1. The germline CDR1 and CDR2 sequences are SQVTM and ANQGSEA. The CDR3 length is 17 residues. J gave up 5 bases and V 4 bases, and 14 bases lay outside the gene matches. The CDR3 region is CSVGGPRTGVSTGELFF. The DNA for the CDR3 is TGCAGCGTTGGCGGGCCCAGGACAGGGGTATCGACCGGGGAGCTGTTTTTT.